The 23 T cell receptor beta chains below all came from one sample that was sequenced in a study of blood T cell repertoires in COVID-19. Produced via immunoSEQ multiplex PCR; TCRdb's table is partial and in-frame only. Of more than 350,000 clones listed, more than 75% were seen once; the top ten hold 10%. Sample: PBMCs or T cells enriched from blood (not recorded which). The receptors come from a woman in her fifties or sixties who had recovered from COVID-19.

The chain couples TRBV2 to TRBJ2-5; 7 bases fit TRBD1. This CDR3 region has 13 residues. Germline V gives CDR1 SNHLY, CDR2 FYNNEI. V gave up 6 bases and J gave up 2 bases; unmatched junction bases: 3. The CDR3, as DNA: TGTGCCAGCAGGGGGACAGCTCAAGAGACCCAGTACTTC. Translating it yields CASRGTAQETQYF.

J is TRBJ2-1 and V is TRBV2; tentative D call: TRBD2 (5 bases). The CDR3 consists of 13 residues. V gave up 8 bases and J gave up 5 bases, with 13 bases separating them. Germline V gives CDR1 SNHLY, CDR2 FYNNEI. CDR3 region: CASSPGRDNEQFF. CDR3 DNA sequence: TGTGCCAGCTCGCCGGGGAGAGACAATGAGCAGTTCTTC.

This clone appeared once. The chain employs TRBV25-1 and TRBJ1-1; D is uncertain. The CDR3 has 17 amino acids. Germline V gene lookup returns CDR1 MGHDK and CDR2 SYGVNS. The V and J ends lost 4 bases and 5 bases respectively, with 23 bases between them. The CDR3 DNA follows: TGTGCCAGCAGTGCCCAGGTAGGGCCGACCGGGAGTACTGAAGCTTTCTTT. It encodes CASSAQVGPTGSTEAFF. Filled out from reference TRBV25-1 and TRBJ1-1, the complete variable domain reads EADIYQTPRYLVIGTGKKITLECSQTMGHDKMYWYQQDPGMELHLIHYSYGVNSTEKGDLSSESTVSRIRTEHFPLTLESARPSHTSQYLCASSAQVGPTGSTEAFFGQGTRLTVV.

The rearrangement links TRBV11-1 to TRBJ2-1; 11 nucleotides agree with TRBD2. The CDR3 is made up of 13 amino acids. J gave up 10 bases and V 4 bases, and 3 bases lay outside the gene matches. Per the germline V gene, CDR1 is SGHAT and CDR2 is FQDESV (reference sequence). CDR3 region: CASSSRTSGEQFF. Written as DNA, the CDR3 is TGTGCCAGCAGCTCGCGGACTAGCGGGGAGCAGTTCTTC. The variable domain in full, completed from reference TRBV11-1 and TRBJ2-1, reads EAEVAQSPRYKITEKSQAVAFWCDPISGHATLYWYRQILGQGPELLVQFQDESVVDDSQLPKDRFSAERLKGVDSTLKIQPAELGDSAMYLCASSSRTSGEQFFGPGTRLTVL.

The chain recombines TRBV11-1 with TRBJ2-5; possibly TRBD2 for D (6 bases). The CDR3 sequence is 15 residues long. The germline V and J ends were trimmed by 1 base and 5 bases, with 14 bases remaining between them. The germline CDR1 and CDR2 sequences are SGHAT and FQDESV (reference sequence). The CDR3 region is CASSLEVAVTETQYF. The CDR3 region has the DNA TGTGCCAGCAGCTTAGAGGTAGCGGTAACGGAGACCCAGTACTTC.

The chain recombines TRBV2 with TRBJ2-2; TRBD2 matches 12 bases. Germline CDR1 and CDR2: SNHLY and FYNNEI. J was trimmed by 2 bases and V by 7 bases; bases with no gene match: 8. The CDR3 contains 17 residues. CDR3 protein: CASTKLAGGPNTGELFF. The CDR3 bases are TGTGCCAGCACCAAACTAGCGGGGGGACCTAACACCGGGGAGCTGTTTTTT.

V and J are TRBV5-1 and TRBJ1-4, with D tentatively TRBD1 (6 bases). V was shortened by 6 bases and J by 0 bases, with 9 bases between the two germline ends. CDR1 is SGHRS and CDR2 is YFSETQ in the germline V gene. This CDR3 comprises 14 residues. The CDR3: CASKQGTTNEKLFF. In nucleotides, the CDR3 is TGCGCCAGCAAACAGGGAACAACTAATGAAAAACTGTTTTTT.

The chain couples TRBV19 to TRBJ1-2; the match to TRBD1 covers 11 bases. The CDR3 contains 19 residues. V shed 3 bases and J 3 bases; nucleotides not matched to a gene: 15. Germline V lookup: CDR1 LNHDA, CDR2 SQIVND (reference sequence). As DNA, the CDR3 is TGTGCCAGTAGTATGGTTCTAGGGACAGGGGGAGTGGAGGACTATGGCTACACCTTC. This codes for CASSMVLGTGGVEDYGYTF.

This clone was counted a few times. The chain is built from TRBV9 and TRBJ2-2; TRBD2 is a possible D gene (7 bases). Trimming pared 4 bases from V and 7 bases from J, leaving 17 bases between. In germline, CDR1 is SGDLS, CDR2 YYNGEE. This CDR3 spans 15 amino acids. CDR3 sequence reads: CASSSAGARFGELFF. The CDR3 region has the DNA TGTGCCAGCAGCTCGGCGGGGGCTAGGTTCGGGGAGCTGTTTTTT. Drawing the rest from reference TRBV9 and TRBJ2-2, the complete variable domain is DSGVTQTPKHLITATGQRVTLRCSPRSGDLSVYWYQQSLDQGLQFLIQYYNGEERAKGNILERFSAQQFPDLHSELNLSSLELGDSALYFCASSSAGARFGELFFGEGSRLTVL.

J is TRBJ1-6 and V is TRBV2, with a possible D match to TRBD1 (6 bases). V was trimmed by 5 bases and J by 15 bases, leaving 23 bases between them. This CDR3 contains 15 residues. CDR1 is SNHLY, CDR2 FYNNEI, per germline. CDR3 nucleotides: TGTGCCAGCAGTCGACAGGCCGGTTGGCGAGGGAGCCTCCACTTT. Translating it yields CASSRQAGWRGSLHF.

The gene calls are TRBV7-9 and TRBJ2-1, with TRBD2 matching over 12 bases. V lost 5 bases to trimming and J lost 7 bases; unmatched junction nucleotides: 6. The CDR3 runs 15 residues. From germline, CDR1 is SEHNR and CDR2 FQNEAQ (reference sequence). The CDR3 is CASSGRLAGENEQFF. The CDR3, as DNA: TGTGCCAGCAGCGGACGACTAGCGGGGGAGAATGAGCAGTTCTTC.

In DNA form, the CDR3 reads TGTGCCAGCAACATGGGAGGGCAGAACTATGGCTACACCTTC. The encoded protein is CASNMGGQNYGYTF. The chain joins TRBV28 to TRBJ1-2; D uncertain. With 7 bases removed from V and 2 bases from J, the gap between germline ends came to 14 bases. This CDR3 contains 14 residues. Germline assignment: CDR1 MDHEN and CDR2 SYDVKM.

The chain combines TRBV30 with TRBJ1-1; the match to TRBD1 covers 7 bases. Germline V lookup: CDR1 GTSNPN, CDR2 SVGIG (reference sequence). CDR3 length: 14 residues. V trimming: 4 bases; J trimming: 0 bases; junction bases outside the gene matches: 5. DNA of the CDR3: TGTGCCTGGAAAACCGGGACAGTGAACACTGAAGCTTTCTTT. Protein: CAWKTGTVNTEAFF.

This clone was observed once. CDR3 protein: CASSLGQANSYEQYF. CDR3 bases: TGTGCCAGCAGCTTAGGGCAGGCCAACTCCTACGAGCAGTACTTC. This chain connects TRBV7-2 to TRBJ2-7; no reliable D call. Trimming removed 1 base at V and 0 bases at J, with 10 bases between. This CDR3 is 15 amino acids long. Germline CDR1 SGHTA, CDR2 FQGNSA. Variable domain in full (rest from reference TRBV7-2 and TRBJ2-7): GAGVSQSPSNKVTEKGKDVELRCDPISGHTALYWYRQSLGQGLEFLIYFQGNSAPDKSGLPSDRFSAERTGGSVSTLTIQRTQQEDSAVYLCASSLGQANSYEQYFGPGTRLTVT.

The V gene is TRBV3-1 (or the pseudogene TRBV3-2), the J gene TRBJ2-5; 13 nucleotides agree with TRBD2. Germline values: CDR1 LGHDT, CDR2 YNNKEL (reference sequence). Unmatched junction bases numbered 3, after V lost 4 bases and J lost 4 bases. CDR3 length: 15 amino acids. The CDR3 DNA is TGTGCCAGCAGCCTCACTAGCGGGGGGGGAGAGACCCAGTACTTC. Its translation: CASSLTSGGGETQYF.

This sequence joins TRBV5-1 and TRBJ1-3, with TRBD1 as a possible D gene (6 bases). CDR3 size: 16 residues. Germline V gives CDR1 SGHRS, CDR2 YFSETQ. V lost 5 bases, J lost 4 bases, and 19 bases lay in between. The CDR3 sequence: CASSDGSTGQGNTIYF. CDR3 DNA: TGCGCCAGCAGTGACGGTAGTACGGGACAAGGAAACACCATATATTTT.

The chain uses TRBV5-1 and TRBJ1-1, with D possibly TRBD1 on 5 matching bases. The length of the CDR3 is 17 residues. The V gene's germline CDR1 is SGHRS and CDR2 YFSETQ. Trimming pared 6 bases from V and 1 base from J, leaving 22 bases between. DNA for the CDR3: TGCGCCAGCACGCCGGGGGATCGAACCCTCAAGAACACTGAAGCTTTCTTT. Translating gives CASTPGDRTLKNTEAFF.

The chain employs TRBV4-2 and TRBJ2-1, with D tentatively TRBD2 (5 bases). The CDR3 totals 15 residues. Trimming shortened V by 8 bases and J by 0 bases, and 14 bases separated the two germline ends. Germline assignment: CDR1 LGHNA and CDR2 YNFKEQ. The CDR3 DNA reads TGTGCCAGCGGGCGGGCCGACACCTCCTACAATGAGCAGTTCTTC. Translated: CASGRADTSYNEQFF.

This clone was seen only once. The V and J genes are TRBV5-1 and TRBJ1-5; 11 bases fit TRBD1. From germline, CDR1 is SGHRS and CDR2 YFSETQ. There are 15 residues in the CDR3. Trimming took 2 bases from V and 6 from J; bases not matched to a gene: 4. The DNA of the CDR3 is TGCGCCAGCAGCTTTGGGACAGGGGGGGCTCAGCCCCAGCATTTT. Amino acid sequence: CASSFGTGGAQPQHF.

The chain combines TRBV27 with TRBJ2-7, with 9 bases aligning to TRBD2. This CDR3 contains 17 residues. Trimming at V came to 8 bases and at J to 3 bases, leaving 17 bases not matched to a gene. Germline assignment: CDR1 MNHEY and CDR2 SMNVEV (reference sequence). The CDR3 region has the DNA TGTGCCAGCTCCCCCCGGCCTTGGCTAGCGGGGATCTACGAGCAGTACTTC. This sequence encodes CASSPRPWLAGIYEQYF.

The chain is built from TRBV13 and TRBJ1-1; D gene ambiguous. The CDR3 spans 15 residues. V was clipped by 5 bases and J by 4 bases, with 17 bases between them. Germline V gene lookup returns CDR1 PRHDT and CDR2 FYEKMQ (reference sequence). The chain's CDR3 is CASSPRGEVSTEAFF. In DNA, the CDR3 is TGTGCCAGCAGCCCCCGCGGGGAGGTAAGCACTGAAGCTTTCTTT.

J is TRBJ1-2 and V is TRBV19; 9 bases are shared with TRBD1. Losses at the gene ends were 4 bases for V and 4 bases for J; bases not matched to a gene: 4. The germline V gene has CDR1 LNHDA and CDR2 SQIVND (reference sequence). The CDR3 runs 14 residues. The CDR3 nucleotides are TGTGCCAGTAGTACCCCGGGACAGGGCTATGGCTACACCTTC. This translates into CASSTPGQGYGYTF.

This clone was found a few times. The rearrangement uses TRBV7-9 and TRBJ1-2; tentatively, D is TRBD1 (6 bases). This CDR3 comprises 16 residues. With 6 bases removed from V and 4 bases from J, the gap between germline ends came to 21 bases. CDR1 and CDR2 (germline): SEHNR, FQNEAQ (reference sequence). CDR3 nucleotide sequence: TGTGCCAGCAGGGCCAACGGACAGCTGAACTTCTATGGCTACACCTTC. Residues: CASRANGQLNFYGYTF.